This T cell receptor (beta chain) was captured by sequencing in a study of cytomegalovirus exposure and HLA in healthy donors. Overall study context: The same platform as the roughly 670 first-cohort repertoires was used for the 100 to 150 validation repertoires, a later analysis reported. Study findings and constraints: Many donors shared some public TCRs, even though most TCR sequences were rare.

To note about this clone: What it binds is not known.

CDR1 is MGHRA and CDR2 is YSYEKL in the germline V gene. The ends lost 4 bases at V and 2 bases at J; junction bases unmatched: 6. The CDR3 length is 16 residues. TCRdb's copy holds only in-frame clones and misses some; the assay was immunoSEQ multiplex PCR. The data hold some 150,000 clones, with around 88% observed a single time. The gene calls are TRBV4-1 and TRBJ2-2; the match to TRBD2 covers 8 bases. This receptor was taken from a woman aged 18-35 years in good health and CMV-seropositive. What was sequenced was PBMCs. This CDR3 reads CASSRTSGANTGELFF. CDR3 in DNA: TGCGCCAGCAGCCGAACTAGCGGAGCTAACACCGGGGAGCTGTTTTTT.